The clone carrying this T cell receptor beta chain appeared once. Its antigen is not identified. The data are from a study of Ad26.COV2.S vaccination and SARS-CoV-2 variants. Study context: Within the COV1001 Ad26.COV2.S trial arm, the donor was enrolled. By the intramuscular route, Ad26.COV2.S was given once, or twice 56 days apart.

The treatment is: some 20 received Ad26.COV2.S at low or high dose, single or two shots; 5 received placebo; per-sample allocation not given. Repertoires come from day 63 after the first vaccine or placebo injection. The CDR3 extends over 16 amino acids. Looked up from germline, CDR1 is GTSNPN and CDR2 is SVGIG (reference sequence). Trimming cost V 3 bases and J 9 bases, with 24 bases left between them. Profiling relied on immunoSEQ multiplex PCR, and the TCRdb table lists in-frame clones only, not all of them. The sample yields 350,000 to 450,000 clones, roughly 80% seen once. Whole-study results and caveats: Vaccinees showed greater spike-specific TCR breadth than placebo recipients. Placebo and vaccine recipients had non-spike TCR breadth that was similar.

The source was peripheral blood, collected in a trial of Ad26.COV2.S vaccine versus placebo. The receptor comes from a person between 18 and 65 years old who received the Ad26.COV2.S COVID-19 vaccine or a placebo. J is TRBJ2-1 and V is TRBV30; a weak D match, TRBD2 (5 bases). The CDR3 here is CAWSQGVGLAGGEQFF. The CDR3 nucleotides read TGTGCCTGGAGCCAAGGAGTAGGGCTAGCAGGAGGTGAGCAGTTCTTC. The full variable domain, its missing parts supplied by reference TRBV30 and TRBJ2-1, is SQTIHQWPATLVQPVGSPLSLECTVEGTSNPNLYWYRQAAGRGLQLLFYSVGIGQISSEVPQNLSASRPQDRQFILSSKKLLLSDSGFYLCAWSQGVGLAGGEQFFGPGTRLTVL.